This TCR beta chain was sequenced in a study of blood T cell repertoires in COVID-19. Study background: COVID-19 samples from acute and convalescent phases originated in the United States, Italy and Spain.

Those enrolled, adults aged 18 to 89 years, came from some 23 US areas. Profiled with immunoSEQ multiplex PCR; TCRdb holds only in-frame clones, not every one. Of 180,000 or so clones in the sample, 80% were seen once. This CDR3 has 15 residues. Deletions cut 1 base from V and 0 bases from J, with 10 bases between. The germline CDR1 and CDR2 sequences are LNHNV and YYDKDF (reference sequence). This clone has more than one count but fewer than ten. The TCR comes from a man in his 60s who had been exposed to COVID-19. V is TRBV15 and J is TRBJ2-7; D possibly corresponds to TRBD1 (5 bases). The sample was PBMCs or T cells enriched from blood (not recorded which). CDR3 protein: CATSRGGTGSYEQYF. The CDR3 DNA reads as TGTGCCACCAGCAGAGGGGGTACAGGCTCCTACGAGCAGTACTTC.